Shown below are 18 T cell receptor beta chains from a single sample sequenced in a study of control samples from healthy donors and cancer patients. Sequenced by immunoSEQ multiplex PCR; TCRdb stores in-frame clones only, minus some. This sample has 95,000 to 110,000 clones, with approximately 90% found just once. What was sequenced was PBMCs. The receptors here all came from a man aged 55 to 70 with lung cancer.

The V gene is TRBV6-6, the J gene TRBJ1-3; unclear D gene. V was trimmed by 7 bases and J by 3 bases, leaving 7 bases between them. There are 12 residues in the CDR3. Germline lookup yields CDR1 MNHNY and CDR2 SVGAGI (reference sequence). CDR3: CASTPSGNTIYF. The CDR3 coding sequence is TGTGCCAGCACTCCTAGTGGAAACACCATATATTTT.

The chain couples TRBV11-2 to TRBJ2-7, with TRBD1 matching 10 bases. This CDR3 comprises 15 residues. Germline CDR1 is SGHAT and CDR2 is FQNNGV. V trimming: 5 bases; J trimming: 3 bases; junction bases outside the gene matches: 7. The CDR3 spells CASSPRQGASYEQYF. The CDR3 bases are TGTGCCAGCAGCCCACGACAGGGGGCAAGCTACGAGCAGTACTTC.

This clone appeared once. The chain links TRBV7-2 to TRBJ2-3; no clear D gene. The CDR3 loop spans 13 amino acids. The V end was cut by 3 bases, the J end by 1 base, with 5 bases between. Germline CDR1 SGHTA, CDR2 FQGNSA. DNA for the CDR3: TGTGCCAGCAGCTTCCCAGGCACAGATACGCAGTATTTT. It codes for CASSFPGTDTQYF.

This clone was seen a single time. J is TRBJ1-4 and V is TRBV5-1; 8 positions agree with TRBD1. The length of the CDR3 is 14 residues. The trim removed 5 bases at V and 8 bases at J, leaving 8 bases unmatched. CDR1 is SGHRS, CDR2 YFSETQ, per germline. CDR3 nucleotide sequence: TGCGCCAGCAGGGCGACAGGGGCCGGGGAAAAACTGTTTTTT. Translating gives CASRATGAGEKLFF.

The chain uses TRBV5-1 and TRBJ2-3, with 7 bases fitting TRBD1. Germline assignment: CDR1 SGHRS and CDR2 YFSETQ. This CDR3 region has 16 residues. The V gene end was trimmed by 2 bases and the J gene end by 14 bases; junction bases not matched to a gene: 20. For the CDR3, the DNA is TGCGCCAGCAGCTTAGGTGGACAGGCCGCAGGTGAGGCGGCGTATTTT. Amino acids: CASSLGGQAAGEAAYF.

This sequence joins TRBV2 and TRBJ2-3, with 9 bases that match TRBD1. After removal of 7 bases from V and 6 bases from J, the junction contained 5 bases not matched to a gene. CDR3 size: 13 residues. Germline V gene lookup returns CDR1 SNHLY and CDR2 FYNNEI. CDR3 amino acids: CASMGTGMDTQYF. The DNA for the CDR3 is TGTGCCAGCATGGGGACAGGGATGGATACGCAGTATTTT.

The chain is built from TRBV10-1 and TRBJ1-1; the D gene is possibly TRBD1 (6 bases). The V gene lost 7 bases and the J gene lost 4 bases, with 13 bases spanning the gap. Per the germline V gene, CDR1 is WNHNN and CDR2 is SYGVQD (reference sequence). CDR3 size: 13 residues. The CDR3 reads CASMDSYGTEAFF. DNA of the CDR3: TGCGCCAGCATGGACAGCTACGGCACTGAAGCTTTCTTT.

The rearrangement joins TRBV15 to TRBJ1-1, with D possibly TRBD1 on 5 matching bases. The CDR3 loop spans 15 amino acids. CDR1 LNHNV and CDR2 YYDKDF come from the germline V gene (reference sequence). Trimming left V 3 bases short and J 5 bases short, with 16 bases between. CDR3 coding DNA: TGTGCCACCAGCAGTTACACCCAGGGCGGGACTGAAGCTTTCTTT. This translates into CATSSYTQGGTEAFF.

The CDR3 is CASSLAGRVEDTQYF. CDR3 nucleotide sequence: TGTGCCAGCAGCTTGGCAGGCAGGGTCGAAGATACGCAGTATTTT. The chain has TRBV5-4 and TRBJ2-3; maybe TRBD1 (5 bases). V was clipped by 0 bases and J by 5 bases, with 13 bases between them. Per the germline V gene, CDR1 is SGHNT and CDR2 is YYREEE (reference sequence). The CDR3 sequence is 15 residues long.

The chain links TRBV7-9 to TRBJ1-4; D perhaps matches TRBD1 (6 bases). The CDR3 is 16 amino acids. In germline, CDR1 is SEHNR, CDR2 FQNEAQ (reference sequence). The V gene lost 6 bases and the J gene lost 2 bases, with 16 bases spanning the gap. CDR3 bases: TGTGCCAGCAGTTTAAATCTAGGGGGGACTAATGAAAAACTGTTTTTT. This translates into CASSLNLGGTNEKLFF.

On this clone: The sample carries other DNA sequences with the same CDR3. The genes are TRBV6-6 and TRBJ1-2; D gene unclear. The V gene lost 2 bases and the J gene lost 4 bases, with 17 bases spanning the gap. The CDR3 contains 16 residues. Germline loops: CDR1 MNHNY, CDR2 SVGAGI (reference sequence). CDR3 sequence (DNA): TGTGCCAGCAGTTACCCCGGGCCTAACGCCAGCTATGGCTACACCTTC. Amino acid sequence: CASSYPGPNASYGYTF.

J is TRBJ2-7 and V is TRBV27; no clear D gene. V was shortened by 5 bases and J by 0 bases, with 11 bases between the two germline ends. This CDR3 has 14 residues. Germline V gene sequence: CDR1 MNHEY, CDR2 SMNVEV (reference sequence). The CDR3 spells CASSDWTVSYEQYV. The CDR3 DNA follows: TGTGCCAGCAGTGACTGGACGGTCTCCTACGAGCAGTACGTC.

This sequence joins TRBV9 and TRBJ2-3; the match to TRBD2 covers 7 bases. Germline V gene sequence: CDR1 SGDLS, CDR2 YYNGEE. CDR3 length: 15 amino acids. V lost 6 bases and J lost 2; bases outside the gene matches: 9. The CDR3 protein is CASTLGGENTDTQYF. CDR3 in DNA: TGTGCCAGCACCCTTGGGGGGGAGAACACAGATACGCAGTATTTT.

This chain links TRBV18 with TRBJ1-2, with a possible D match to TRBD1 (6 bases). Germline lookup yields CDR1 KGHSH and CDR2 LQKENI. The CDR3 length is 16 residues. V dropped 0 bases and J dropped 4 bases, with 15 bases sitting between them. The CDR3 region has the DNA TGTGCCAGCTCACCACCTTTGGACAGAATGGGCTATGGCTACACCTTC. Protein product: CASSPPLDRMGYGYTF.

This sequence joins TRBV7-3 and TRBJ2-2, with TRBD2 matching over 7 bases. V dropped 2 bases and J dropped 0; count of bases not matched to a gene: 3. The CDR3 sequence is 16 residues long. Germline loops: CDR1 SGHTA, CDR2 FQGTGA. In DNA form, the CDR3 reads TGTGCCAGCAGCTTAGCCGGACTAGCGAACACCGGGGAGCTGTTTTTT. It translates to CASSLAGLANTGELFF.

The chain has TRBV4-1 and TRBJ1-4, with a tentative D call TRBD1 (5 bases). V was pared by 6 bases and J by 0 bases, with 14 bases between. This CDR3 contains 16 residues. Germline V lookup: CDR1 MGHRA, CDR2 YSYEKL. CDR3 residues: CASRLREDSTNEKLFF. The CDR3 bases are TGCGCCAGCAGGCTCAGGGAGGATTCAACTAATGAAAAACTGTTTTTT.

In its sample, this clone was seen a few times. The rearrangement links TRBV30 to TRBJ1-6; no firm D call. The CDR3 consists of 14 residues. The V gene lost 1 base and the J gene lost 5 bases, with 9 bases spanning the gap. Germline CDR1 reads GTSNPN; CDR2 reads SVGIG (reference sequence). The CDR3 region has the DNA TGTGCCTGGAGTGAAGGAAGTAATAATTCACCCCTCCACTTT. Its protein is CAWSEGSNNSPLHF. The complete variable domain, with remaining parts taken from reference TRBV30 and TRBJ1-6, reads SQTIHQWPATLVQPVGSPLSLECTVEGTSNPNLYWYRQAAGRGLQLLFYSVGIGQISSEVPQNLSASRPQDRQFILSSKKLLLSDSGFYLCAWSEGSNNSPLHFGNGTRLTVT.

This clone was counted once. J is TRBJ1-2 and V is TRBV5-5; D not resolved. Between the trimmed V and J ends, which lost 1 base and 5 bases, there was a span of 6 bases. This CDR3 spans 12 amino acids. Germline assignment: CDR1 SGHKS and CDR2 YYEKEE (reference sequence). CDR3 DNA sequence: TGTGCCAGCAGCTTGTTGGAGTATGGCTACACCTTC. This encodes CASSLLEYGYTF.